Below are 11 T cell receptor beta chains sequenced from a single sample in a study of spatial heterogeneity in lung cancer. Sample time point: sample taken at primary tumor resection. One entry per CDR3 protein results from TCRdb running MiXCR on the 5' RACE reads. The data contain about 61,000 distinct CDR3 sequences, about 6.3% of them singletons. Sequencing was performed on PBMCs, taken at surgery. Receptors originate from a female donor with early-stage non-small cell lung cancer.

This clonotype came up many times. The chain uses TRBV10-3 and TRBJ2-1; 8 bases line up with TRBD2. This CDR3 has 13 amino acids. Trimming cost V 6 bases and J 9 bases; bases outside gene matches: 7. CDR1 is ENHRY, CDR2 SYGVKD, per germline. The CDR3 sequence is CAIRGVSGTEQFF. The CDR3 bases are TGTGCCATCAGGGGAGTTAGCGGGACTGAGCAGTTCTTC.

This clonotype was detected ten times or more. The chain uses TRBV12-3 or TRBV12-4 and TRBJ1-1, with D unresolved. The V and J ends lost 6 bases and 1 base respectively, with 15 bases between them. This CDR3 comprises 15 residues. The CDR3 region has the DNA TGTGCCAGCAGCATGATCAACAGTGGGAACACTGAAGCTTTCTTT. Its translation: CASSMINSGNTEAFF.

The chain uses TRBV10-2 and TRBJ2-2; no reliable D call. The CDR3 spans 13 residues. Germline CDR1 and CDR2: WSHSY and SAAADI. V was pared by 4 bases and J by 4 bases, with 7 bases between. DNA of the CDR3: TGCGCCAGCAGTGCCCGGGCCACCGGGGAGCTGTTTTTT. It codes for CASSARATGELFF.

The rearrangement links TRBV12-3 or TRBV12-4 to TRBJ2-2; a weak D match, TRBD2 (6 bases). CDR3 length: 15 residues. The V end was cut by 6 bases, the J end by 2 bases, with 13 bases between. The CDR3 loop is CASSHSGLNTGELFF. Written as DNA, the CDR3 is TGTGCCAGCAGCCACTCGGGACTTAACACCGGGGAGCTGTTTTTT.

This sequence joins TRBV18 and TRBJ2-7; possible D gene TRBD1, 6 bases. The CDR3 loop spans 14 amino acids. V was clipped by 6 bases and J by 1 base, with 13 bases between them. Germline CDR1 KGHSH, CDR2 LQKENI. The CDR3 here is CASSPPGQSYEQYF. The CDR3 coding sequence is TGTGCCAGCTCGCCTCCGGGACAATCCTACGAGCAGTACTTC.

In this sample, this clonotype turned up many times. V is TRBV28 and J is TRBJ1-2; 7 bases align to TRBD1. The CDR3 spans 12 residues. The J segment lost 4 bases and the V segment lost 9 bases, leaving 5 bases of the junction unmatched. Per germline, CDR1 MDHEN and CDR2 SYDVKM. The DNA for the CDR3 is TGTGCCAGTGGGACAGCTCCCTATGGCTACACCTTC. It translates to CASGTAPYGYTF.

This clonotype has at least ten counts. J is TRBJ1-1 and V is TRBV7-3; D is uncertain. Trimming cost V 5 bases and J 1 base, with 8 bases left between them. The CDR3 spans 13 residues. From germline, CDR1 is SGHTA and CDR2 FQGTGA. CDR3 protein: CASSLNKNTEAFF. As DNA, the CDR3 is TGTGCCAGCAGCCTTAACAAGAACACTGAAGCTTTCTTT.

This clonotype has ten or more counts. The chain links TRBV6-6 to TRBJ1-5; possibly TRBD1 for D (5 bases). The CDR3 is 13 amino acids. Deletions cut 7 bases from V and 4 bases from J, with 11 bases between. Germline assignment: CDR1 MNHNY and CDR2 SVGAGI (reference sequence). The CDR3 sequence: CASTVGDNQPQHF. In DNA, the CDR3 is TGTGCCAGCACCGTGGGGGATAATCAGCCCCAGCATTTT.

This clonotype was seen ten or more times. The gene calls are TRBV19 and TRBJ1-5, with D uncertain. CDR1 is LNHDA, CDR2 SQIVND, per germline (reference sequence). Deletions cut 4 bases from V and 5 bases from J, with 12 bases between. The CDR3 is 14 residues long. The CDR3 loop is CASSTRGRDQPQHF. CDR3 DNA: TGTGCCAGTAGTACCCGCGGAAGGGATCAGCCCCAGCATTTT.

This clonotype was recorded at least ten times. The chain joins TRBV5-1 to TRBJ2-2, with D perhaps TRBD2 (7 bases). Germline V gene sequence: CDR1 SGHRS, CDR2 YFSETQ. The CDR3 extends over 17 amino acids. Trimming took off 3 bases at V and 3 bases at J, with 18 bases between the two ends. The CDR3 DNA follows: TGCGCCAGCAGCTCCGGTCGAGGGGGGGCCGACACCGGGGAGCTGTTTTTT. Its protein is CASSSGRGGADTGELFF. The whole variable domain, filled in from reference TRBV5-1 and TRBJ2-2, reads KAGVTQTPRYLIKTRGQQVTLSCSPISGHRSVSWYQQTPGQGLQFLFEYFSETQRNKGNFPGRFSGRQFSNSRSEMNVSTLELGDSALYLCASSSGRGGADTGELFFGEGSRLTVL.

This clonotype appeared a single time. This may come from a read error, since a much larger clone is one base off. The chain has TRBV7-9 and TRBJ2-7; perhaps TRBD1 as D (6 bases). The CDR3 consists of 13 residues. Germline V lookup: CDR1 SEHNR, CDR2 FQNEAQ (reference sequence). The CDR3 sequence: CASSLNRVYEHYF. CDR3 in DNA: TGTGCCAGCAGCTTAAACAGGGTTTACGAGCACTACTTC.